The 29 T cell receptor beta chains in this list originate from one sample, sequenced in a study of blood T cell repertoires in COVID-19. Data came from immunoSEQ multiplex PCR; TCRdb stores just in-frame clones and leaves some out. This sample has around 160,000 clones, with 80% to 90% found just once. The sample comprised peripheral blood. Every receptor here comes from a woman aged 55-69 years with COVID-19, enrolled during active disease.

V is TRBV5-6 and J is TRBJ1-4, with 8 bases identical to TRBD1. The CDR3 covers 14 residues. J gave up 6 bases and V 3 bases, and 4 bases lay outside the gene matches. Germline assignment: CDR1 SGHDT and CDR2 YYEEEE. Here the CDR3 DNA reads TGTGCCAGCAGCTCGACAGGGGCTGATGAAAAACTGTTTTTT. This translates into CASSSTGADEKLFF.

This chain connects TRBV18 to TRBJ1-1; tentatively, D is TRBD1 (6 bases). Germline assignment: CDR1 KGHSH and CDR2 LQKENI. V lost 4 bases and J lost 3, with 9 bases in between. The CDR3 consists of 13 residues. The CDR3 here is CASSQGVDTEAFF. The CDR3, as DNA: TGTGCCAGCTCACAGGGGGTCGACACTGAAGCTTTCTTT.

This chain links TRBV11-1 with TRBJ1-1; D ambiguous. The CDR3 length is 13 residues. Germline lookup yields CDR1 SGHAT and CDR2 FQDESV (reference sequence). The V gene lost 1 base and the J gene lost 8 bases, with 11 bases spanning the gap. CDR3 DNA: TGTGCCAGCAGCTTAGGACGCAGCGGAGAAGCTTTCTTT. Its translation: CASSLGRSGEAFF.

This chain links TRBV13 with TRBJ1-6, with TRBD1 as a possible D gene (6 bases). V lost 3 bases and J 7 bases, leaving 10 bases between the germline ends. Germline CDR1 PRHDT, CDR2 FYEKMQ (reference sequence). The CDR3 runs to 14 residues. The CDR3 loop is CASSFGGQNSPLHF. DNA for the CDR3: TGTGCCAGCAGCTTCGGGGGGCAAAATTCACCCCTCCACTTT.

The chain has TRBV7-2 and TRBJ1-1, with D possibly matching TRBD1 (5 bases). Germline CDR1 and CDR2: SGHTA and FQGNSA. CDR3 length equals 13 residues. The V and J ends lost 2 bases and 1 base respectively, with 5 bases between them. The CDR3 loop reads CASSLRGNTEAFF. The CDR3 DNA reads TGTGCCAGCAGCTTAAGGGGGAACACTGAAGCTTTCTTT.

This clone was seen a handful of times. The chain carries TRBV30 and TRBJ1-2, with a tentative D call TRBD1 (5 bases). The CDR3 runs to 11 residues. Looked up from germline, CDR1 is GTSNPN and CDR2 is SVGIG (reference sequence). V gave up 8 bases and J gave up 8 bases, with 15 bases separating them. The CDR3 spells CATSGFTGYTF. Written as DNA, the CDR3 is TGTGCCACTTCAGGGTTCACCGGCTACACCTTC.

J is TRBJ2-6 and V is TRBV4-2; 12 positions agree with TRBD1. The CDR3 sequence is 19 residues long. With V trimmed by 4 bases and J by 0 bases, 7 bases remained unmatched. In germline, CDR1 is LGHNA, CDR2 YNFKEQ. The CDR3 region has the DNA TGTGCCAGCAGCCGGGACAGGGGGCGCGGTCACTCTGGGGCCAACGTCCTGACTTTC. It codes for CASSRDRGRGHSGANVLTF.

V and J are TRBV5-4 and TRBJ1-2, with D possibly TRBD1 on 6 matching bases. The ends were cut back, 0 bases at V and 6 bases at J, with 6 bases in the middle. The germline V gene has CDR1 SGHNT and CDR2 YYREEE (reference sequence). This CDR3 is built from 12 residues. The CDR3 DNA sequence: TGTGCCAGCAGCTTGGACAGGGATGGCTACACCTTC. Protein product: CASSLDRDGYTF. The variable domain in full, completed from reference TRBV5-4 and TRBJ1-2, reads ETGVTQSPTHLIKTRGQQVTLRCSSQSGHNTVSWYQQALGQGPQFIFQYYREEENGRGNFPPRFSGLQFPNYSSELNVNALELDDSALYLCASSLDRDGYTFGSGTRLTVV.

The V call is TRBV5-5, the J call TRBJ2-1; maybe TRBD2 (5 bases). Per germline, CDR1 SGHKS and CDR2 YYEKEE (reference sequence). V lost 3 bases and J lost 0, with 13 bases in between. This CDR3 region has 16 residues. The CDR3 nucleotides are TGTGCCAGCAGCTCACCTGGACTGGGCTCCTACAATGAGCAGTTCTTC. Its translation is CASSSPGLGSYNEQFF.

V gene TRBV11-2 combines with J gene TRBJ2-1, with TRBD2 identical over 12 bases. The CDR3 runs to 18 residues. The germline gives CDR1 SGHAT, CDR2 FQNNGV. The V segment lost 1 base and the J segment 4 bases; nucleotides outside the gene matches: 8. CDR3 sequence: CASSLGYRLAGEYNEQFF. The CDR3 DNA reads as TGTGCCAGCAGCTTAGGTTACCGACTAGCGGGGGAGTACAATGAGCAGTTCTTC.

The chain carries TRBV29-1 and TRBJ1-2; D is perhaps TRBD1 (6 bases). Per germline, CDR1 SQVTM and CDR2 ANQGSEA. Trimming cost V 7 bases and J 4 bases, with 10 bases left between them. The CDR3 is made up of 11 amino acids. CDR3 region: CSAQDSYGYTF. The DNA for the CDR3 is TGCAGCGCCCAGGACAGCTATGGCTACACCTTC.

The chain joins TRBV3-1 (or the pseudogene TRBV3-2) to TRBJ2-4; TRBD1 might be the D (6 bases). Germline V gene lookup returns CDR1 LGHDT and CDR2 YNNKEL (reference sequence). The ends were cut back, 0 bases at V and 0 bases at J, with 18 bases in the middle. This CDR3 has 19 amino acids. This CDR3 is CASSQDGRTGNRAKNIQYF. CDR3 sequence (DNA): TGTGCCAGCAGCCAAGACGGGCGCACAGGGAATCGAGCCAAAAACATTCAGTACTTC.

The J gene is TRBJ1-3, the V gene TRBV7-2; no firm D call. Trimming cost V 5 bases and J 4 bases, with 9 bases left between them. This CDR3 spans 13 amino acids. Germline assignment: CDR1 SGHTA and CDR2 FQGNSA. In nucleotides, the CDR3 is TGTGCCAGCAGCCCCGGACTCGGAAACACCATATATTTT. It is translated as CASSPGLGNTIYF.

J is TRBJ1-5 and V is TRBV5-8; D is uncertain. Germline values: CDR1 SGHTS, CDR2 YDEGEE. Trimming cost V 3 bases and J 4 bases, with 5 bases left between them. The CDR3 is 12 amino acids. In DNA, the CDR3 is TGTGCCAGCAGCTCCAGGAATCAGCCCCAGCATTTT. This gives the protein CASSSRNQPQHF.

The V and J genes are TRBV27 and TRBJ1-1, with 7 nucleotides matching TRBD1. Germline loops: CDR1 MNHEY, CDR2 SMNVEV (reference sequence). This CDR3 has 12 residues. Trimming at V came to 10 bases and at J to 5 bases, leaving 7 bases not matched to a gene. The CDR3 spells CATKGTVTEAFF. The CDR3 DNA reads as TGTGCCACCAAGGGGACAGTGACTGAAGCTTTCTTT.

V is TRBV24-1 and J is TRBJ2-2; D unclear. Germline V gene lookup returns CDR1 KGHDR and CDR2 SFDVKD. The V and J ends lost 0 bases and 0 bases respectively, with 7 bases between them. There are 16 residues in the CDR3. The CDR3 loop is CATSDLKAPNTGELFF. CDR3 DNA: TGTGCCACCAGTGATTTGAAAGCACCGAACACCGGGGAGCTGTTTTTT.

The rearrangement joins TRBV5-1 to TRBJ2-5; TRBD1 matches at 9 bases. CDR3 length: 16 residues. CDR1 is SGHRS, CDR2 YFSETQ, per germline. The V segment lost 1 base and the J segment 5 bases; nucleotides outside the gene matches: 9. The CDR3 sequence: CASSLTDTGGGETQYF. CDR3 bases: TGCGCCAGCAGCTTGACCGATACAGGGGGCGGGGAGACCCAGTACTTC.

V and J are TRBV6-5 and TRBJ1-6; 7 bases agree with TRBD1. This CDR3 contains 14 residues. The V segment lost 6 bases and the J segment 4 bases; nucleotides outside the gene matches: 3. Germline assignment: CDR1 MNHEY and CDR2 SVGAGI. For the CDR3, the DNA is TGTGCCAGCAGGGCGGGACAGTATAATTCACCCCTCCACTTT. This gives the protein CASRAGQYNSPLHF.

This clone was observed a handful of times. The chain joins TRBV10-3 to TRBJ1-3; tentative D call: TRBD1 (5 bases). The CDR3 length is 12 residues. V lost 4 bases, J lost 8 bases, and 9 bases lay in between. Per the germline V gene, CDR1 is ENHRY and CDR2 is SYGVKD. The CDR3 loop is CAISGQGYTIYF. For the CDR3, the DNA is TGTGCCATCAGTGGGCAGGGTTACACCATATATTTT.

This CDR3 reads CASSSKTSSYEQYF. CDR3 in DNA: TGTGCCAGCAGCTCGAAGACTAGTTCCTACGAGCAGTACTTC. This chain uses TRBV7-2 with TRBJ2-7; TRBD2 might be the D (6 bases). V was clipped by 4 bases and J by 1 base, with 11 bases between them. Germline V lookup: CDR1 SGHTA, CDR2 FQGNSA. This CDR3 has 14 residues.

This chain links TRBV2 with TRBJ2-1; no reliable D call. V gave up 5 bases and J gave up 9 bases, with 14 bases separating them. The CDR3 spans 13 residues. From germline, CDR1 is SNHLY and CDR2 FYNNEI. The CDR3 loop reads CASSWLRGGEQFF. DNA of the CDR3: TGTGCCAGCAGTTGGCTGAGAGGTGGTGAGCAGTTCTTC.

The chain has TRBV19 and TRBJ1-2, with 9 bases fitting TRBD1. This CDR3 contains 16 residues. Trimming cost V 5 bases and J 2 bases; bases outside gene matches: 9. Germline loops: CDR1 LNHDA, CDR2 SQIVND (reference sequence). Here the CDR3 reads CASSRDRVGGNYGYTF. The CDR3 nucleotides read TGTGCCAGTAGTCGGGACAGGGTAGGGGGAAACTATGGCTACACCTTC.

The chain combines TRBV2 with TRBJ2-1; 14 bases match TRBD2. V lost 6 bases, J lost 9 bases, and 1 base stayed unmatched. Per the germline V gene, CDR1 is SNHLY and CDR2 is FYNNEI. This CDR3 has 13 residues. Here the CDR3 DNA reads TGTGCCAGCAGGGGGACTAGCGGGGGTGAGCAGTTCTTC. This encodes CASRGTSGGEQFF.

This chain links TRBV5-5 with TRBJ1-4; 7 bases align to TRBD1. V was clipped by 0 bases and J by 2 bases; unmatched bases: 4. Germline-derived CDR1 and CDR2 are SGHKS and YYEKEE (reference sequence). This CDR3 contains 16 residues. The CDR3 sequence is CASSLDRGGTNEKLFF. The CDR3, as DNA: TGTGCCAGCAGCTTGGACAGGGGAGGTACTAATGAAAAACTGTTTTTT. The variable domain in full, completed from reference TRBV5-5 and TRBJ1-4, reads DAGVTQSPTHLIKTRGQQVTLRCSPISGHKSVSWYQQVLGQGPQFIFQYYEKEERGRGNFPDRFSARQFPNYSSELNVNALLLGDSALYLCASSLDRGGTNEKLFFGSGTQLSVL.

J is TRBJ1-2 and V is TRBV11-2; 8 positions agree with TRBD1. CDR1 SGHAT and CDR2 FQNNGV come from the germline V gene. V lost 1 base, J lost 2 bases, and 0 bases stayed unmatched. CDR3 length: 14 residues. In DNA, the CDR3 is TGTGCCAGCAGCTTAGGGACAGGGAACTATGGCTACACCTTC. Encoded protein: CASSLGTGNYGYTF. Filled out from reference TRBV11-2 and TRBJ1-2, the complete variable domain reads EAGVAQSPRYKIIEKRQSVAFWCNPISGHATLYWYQQILGQGPKLLIQFQNNGVVDDSQLPKDRFSAERLKGVDSTLKIQPAKLEDSAVYLCASSLGTGNYGYTFGSGTRLTVV.

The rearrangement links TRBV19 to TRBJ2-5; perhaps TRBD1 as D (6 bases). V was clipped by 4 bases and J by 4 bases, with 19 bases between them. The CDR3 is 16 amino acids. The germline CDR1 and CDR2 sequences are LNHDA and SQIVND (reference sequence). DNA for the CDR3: TGTGCCAGTAGTACCCCCGCAAAATGGGGGCGAGAGACCCAGTACTTC. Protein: CASSTPAKWGRETQYF. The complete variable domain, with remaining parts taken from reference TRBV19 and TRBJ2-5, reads DGGITQSPKYLFRKEGQNVTLSCEQNLNHDAMYWYRQDPGQGLRLIYYSQIVNDFQKGDIAEGYSVSREKKESFPLTVTSAQKNPTAFYLCASSTPAKWGRETQYFGPGTRLLVL.

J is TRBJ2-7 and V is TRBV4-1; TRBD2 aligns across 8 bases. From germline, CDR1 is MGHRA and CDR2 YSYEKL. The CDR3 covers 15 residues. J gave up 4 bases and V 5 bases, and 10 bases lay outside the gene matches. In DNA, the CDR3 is TGCGCCAGCAGCTTACCGGGACTAGGATATTACGAGCAGTACTTC. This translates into CASSLPGLGYYEQYF.

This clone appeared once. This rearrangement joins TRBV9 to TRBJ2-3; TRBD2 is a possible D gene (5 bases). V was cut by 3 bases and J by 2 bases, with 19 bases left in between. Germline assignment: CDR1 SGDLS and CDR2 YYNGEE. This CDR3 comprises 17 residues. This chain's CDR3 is CASSEEPTGSFTDTQYF. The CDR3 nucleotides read TGTGCCAGCAGCGAAGAGCCCACGGGGTCGTTCACAGATACGCAGTATTTT.

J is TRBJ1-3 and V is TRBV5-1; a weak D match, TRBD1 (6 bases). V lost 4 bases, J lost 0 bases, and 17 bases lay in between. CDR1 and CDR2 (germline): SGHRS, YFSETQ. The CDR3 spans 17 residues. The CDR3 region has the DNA TGCGCCAGCAGCCCGGGCGGGGGGCCCCGCTCTGGAAACACCATATATTTT. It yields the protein CASSPGGGPRSGNTIYF.